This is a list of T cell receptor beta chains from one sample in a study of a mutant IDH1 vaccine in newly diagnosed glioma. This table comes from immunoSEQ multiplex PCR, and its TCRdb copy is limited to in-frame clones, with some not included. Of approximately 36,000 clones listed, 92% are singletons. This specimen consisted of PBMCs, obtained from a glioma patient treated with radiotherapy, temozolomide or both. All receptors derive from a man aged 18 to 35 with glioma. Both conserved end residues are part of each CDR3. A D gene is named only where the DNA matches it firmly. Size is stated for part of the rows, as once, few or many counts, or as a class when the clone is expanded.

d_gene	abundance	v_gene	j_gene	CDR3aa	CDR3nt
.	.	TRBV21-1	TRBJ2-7	CASSAYGGGNLLYEQYF	TGTGCCAGCAGCGCCTACGGGGGAGGTAATCTGCTCTACGAGCAGTACTTC
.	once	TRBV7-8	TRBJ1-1	CASSLALRKNTEAFF	TGTGCCAGCAGCTTAGCGCTACGGAAAAACACTGAAGCTTTCTTT
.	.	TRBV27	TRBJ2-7	CASSWAGEGYEQYF	TGTGCCAGCAGTTGGGCAGGAGAAGGCTACGAGCAGTACTTC
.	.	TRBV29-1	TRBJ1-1	CSVSGGNTEAFF	TGCAGCGTTTCCGGAGGTAACACTGAAGCTTTCTTT
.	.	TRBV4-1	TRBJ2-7	CASSQSPKVNYEQYF	TGCGCCAGCAGCCAGTCACCGAAGGTTAACTACGAGCAGTACTTC
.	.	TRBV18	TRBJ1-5	CASSNELGQNQPQHF	TGTGCCAGCTCCAATGAACTCGGACAGAATCAGCCCCAGCATTTT
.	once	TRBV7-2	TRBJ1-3	CASSLAGGVSGNTIYF	TGTGCCAGCAGCTTAGCCGGCGGGGTCTCTGGAAACACCATATATTTT
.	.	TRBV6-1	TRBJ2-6	CASGGLRSGANVLTF	TGTGCCAGCGGTGGGCTAAGGTCTGGGGCCAACGTCCTGACTTTC
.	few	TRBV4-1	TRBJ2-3	CASSSREKKDTQYF	TGCGCCAGCAGCTCTCGGGAGAAGAAAGATACGCAGTATTTT
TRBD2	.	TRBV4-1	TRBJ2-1	CASGSPSGTYNEQFF	TGCGCCAGCGGATCCCCAAGCGGGACTTACAATGAGCAGTTCTTC
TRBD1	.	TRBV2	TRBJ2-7	CASSRDRGTWEQYF	TGTGCCAGCAGCCGGGACAGGGGAACATGGGAGCAGTACTTC
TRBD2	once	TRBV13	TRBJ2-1	CASSFGLAGYNEQFF	TGTGCCAGCAGCTTTGGACTAGCGGGGTACAATGAGCAGTTCTTC
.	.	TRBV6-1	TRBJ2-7	CASSERRLYEQYF	TGTGCCAGCAGTGAACGGCGCCTTTACGAGCAGTACTTC
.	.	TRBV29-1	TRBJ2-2	CSVEDTGDSAGTGELFF	TGCAGCGTTGAAGATACCGGGGATAGTGCGGGAACCGGGGAGCTGTTTTTT
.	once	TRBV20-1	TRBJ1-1	CRGLQGTEAFF	TGCCGGGGGTTGCAGGGCACTGAAGCTTTCTTT
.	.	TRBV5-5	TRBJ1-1	CASSLGGNTEAFF	TGTGCCAGCAGCTTGGGGGGGAACACTGAAGCTTTCTTT
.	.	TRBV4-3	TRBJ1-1	CASSQDRYGDTEAFF	TGCGCCAGCAGCCAAGACAGGTATGGGGACACTGAAGCTTTCTTT
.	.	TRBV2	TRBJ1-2	CASGMEVSKGYTF	TGTGCCAGCGGGATGGAGGTATCGAAAGGCTACACCTTC
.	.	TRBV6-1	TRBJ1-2	CASSAQNGGFYGYTF	TGTGCCAGCAGTGCCCAGAACGGGGGGTTCTATGGCTACACCTTC
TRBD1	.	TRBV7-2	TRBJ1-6	CASSLRDSSYNSPLHF	TGTGCCAGCAGCTTAAGGGACAGCTCCTATAATTCACCCCTCCACTTT
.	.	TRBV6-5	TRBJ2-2	CASSTRAGELFF	TGTGCCAGCAGTACTAGGGCCGGGGAGCTGTTTTTT
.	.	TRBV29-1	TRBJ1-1	CSVHMNTEAFF	TGCAGCGTTCACATGAACACTGAAGCTTTCTTT
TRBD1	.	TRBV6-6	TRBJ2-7	CASKGGQLTYEQYF	TGTGCCAGCAAAGGGGGACAGTTGACCTACGAGCAGTACTTC
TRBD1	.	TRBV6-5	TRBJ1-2	CASRDRGYGYTF	TGTGCCAGCAGAGACAGGGGCTATGGCTACACCTTC
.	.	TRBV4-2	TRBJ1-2	CASSQEGQYGYTF	TGTGCCAGCAGCCAGGAAGGACAGTATGGCTACACCTTC
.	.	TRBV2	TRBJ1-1	CASKVDRSGTEAFF	TGTGCCAGCAAGGTGGACAGATCGGGAACTGAAGCTTTCTTT
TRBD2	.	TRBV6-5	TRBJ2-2	CASSGGGYTGELFF	TGTGCCAGCAGTGGCGGGGGTTACACCGGGGAGCTGTTTTTT
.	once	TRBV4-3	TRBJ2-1	CASSPSTRDSEQFF	TGCGCCAGCAGCCCAAGTACGAGGGACTCAGAGCAGTTCTTC
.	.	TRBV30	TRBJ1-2	CAWSVGSNYGYTF	TGTGCCTGGAGTGTCGGCAGTAACTATGGCTACACCTTC
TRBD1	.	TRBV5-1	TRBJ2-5	CASSSVSGGQETQYF	TGCGCCAGCAGCTCGGTCTCAGGGGGCCAAGAGACCCAGTACTTC
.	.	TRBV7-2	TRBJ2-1	CASSSKPGYNEQFF	TGTGCCAGCAGCTCGAAGCCCGGGTACAATGAGCAGTTCTTC
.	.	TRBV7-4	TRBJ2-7	CASSGREGWIHEQYF	TGTGCCAGCAGCGGGCGGGAAGGTTGGATCCACGAGCAGTACTTC
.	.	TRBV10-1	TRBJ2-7	CASRLNGREQYF	TGCGCCAGCAGGCTTAACGGACGGGAGCAGTACTTC
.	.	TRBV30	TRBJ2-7	CAWSLPSRGAYEQYF	TGTGCCTGGAGTTTACCCTCGCGGGGAGCCTACGAGCAGTACTTC
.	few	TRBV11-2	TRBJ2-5	CASSFVRETQYF	TGTGCCAGCAGCTTCGTCCGGGAGACCCAGTACTTC
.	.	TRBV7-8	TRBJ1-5	CASSPGWSNQPQHF	TGTGCCAGCAGCCCGGGGTGGAGCAATCAGCCCCAGCATTTT
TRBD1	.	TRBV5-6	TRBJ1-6	CASSPDRGNSPLHF	TGTGCCAGCAGTCCCGACAGGGGTAATTCACCCCTCCACTTT
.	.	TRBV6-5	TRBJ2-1	CASSDQQGGRQFF	TGTGCCAGCAGTGATCAACAGGGAGGTCGGCAGTTCTTC